A single sample is the source of the 17 T cell receptor beta chains below, sequenced in a study of T cells after posttransplantation cyclophosphamide. A marrow graft followed busulfan-fludarabine conditioning, with cyclophosphamide on days +3 and +4. Using immunoSEQ multiplex PCR, the repertoire was profiled, and TCRdb retains in-frame clones only, with some absent. This table has some 7,000 clones, about 91% appearing once. Source: PBMCs, taken about 1,500 days after allogeneic stem cell transplant with posttransplant cyclophosphamide. Receptors originate from a female patient aged 50-59 years who received an allogeneic stem cell transplant from a related donor, was CMV-positive, and had no GVHD. Some T cells may be transferred from the graft donor.

The gene calls are TRBV13 and TRBJ2-7; D may be TRBD1 (5 bases). The CDR3 totals 13 residues. V shed 6 bases and J shed 3 bases, with 12 bases lying between them. Germline V CDR1 and CDR2: PRHDT, FYEKMQ (reference sequence). The CDR3 is CASSYADSYEQYF. Written as DNA, the CDR3 is TGTGCCAGCAGTTACGCCGACAGCTACGAGCAGTACTTC.

The chain joins TRBV27 to TRBJ2-7; D call uncertain. The CDR3 loop spans 14 amino acids. The germline CDR1 and CDR2 sequences are MNHEY and SMNVEV (reference sequence). Trimming stripped 3 bases from V and 6 bases from J, with 15 bases between. The CDR3 DNA reads TGTGCCAGCAGTTTTTCCCCTCCAGGTCTCGAGCAGTACTTC. This gives the protein CASSFSPPGLEQYF.

J is TRBJ1-1 and V is TRBV27; D possibly corresponds to TRBD1 (6 bases). CDR3 length: 16 amino acids. From germline, CDR1 is MNHEY and CDR2 SMNVEV (reference sequence). With 2 bases removed from V and 5 bases from J, the gap between germline ends came to 18 bases. The DNA for the CDR3 is TGTGCCAGCAGTTTAGATGATGGGGGCTTGGGAACTGAAGCTTTCTTT. Translating gives CASSLDDGGLGTEAFF.

Notes on this clone: A junction end diverges from the germline sequence, so it may reflect a read error. The chain joins TRBV5-8 to TRBJ2-1, with D possibly being TRBD2 (6 bases). This CDR3 is built from 14 residues. Germline CDR1 is SGHTS and CDR2 is YDEGEE. The CDR3 here is CASSLGRDSGYGIF. Written as DNA, the CDR3 is TGTGCCAGCAGCTTGGGGCGGGATTCTGGGTATGGGATCTTC.

This clone was counted only a few times. This rearrangement joins TRBV7-8 to TRBJ2-2; 15 nucleotides match TRBD2. This CDR3 contains 18 residues. Per germline, CDR1 SGHVS and CDR2 FQNEAQ. Trimming cost V 1 base and J 4 bases; bases outside gene matches: 4. The CDR3 here is CASSLDAGLAGGTGELFF. The CDR3 DNA reads TGTGCCAGCAGCTTAGATGCGGGACTAGCGGGGGGCACCGGGGAGCTGTTTTTT.

V usage is TRBV11-2 and J usage is TRBJ2-7; 8 bases are a match to TRBD2. The CDR3 has 13 residues. V shed 7 bases, J shed 6 bases, and the junction held 8 bases outside the gene matches. From germline, CDR1 is SGHAT and CDR2 FQNNGV. This CDR3 reads CASTQIREGEQYF. CDR3 nucleotides: TGTGCCAGCACCCAAATACGGGAGGGCGAGCAGTACTTC.

CDR3 nucleotides: TGCGCCAGCAGCGGGACACGGAATGAGCAGTTCTTC. Translation gives CASSGTRNEQFF. The gene calls are TRBV5-1 and TRBJ2-1, with a tentative D call TRBD1 (6 bases). CDR3 length equals 12 residues. Trimming removed 4 bases at V and 7 bases at J, with 9 bases between. Germline V gene sequence: CDR1 SGHRS, CDR2 YFSETQ.

The CDR3 sequence is CATSRVEAGGDYNEQFF. The DNA of the CDR3 is TGTGCCACCAGCAGAGTTGAAGCGGGGGGGGACTACAATGAGCAGTTCTTC. The chain is built from TRBV15 and TRBJ2-1, with TRBD2 matching 10 bases. Losses at the gene ends were 1 base for V and 3 bases for J; bases not matched to a gene: 6. CDR1 LNHNV and CDR2 YYDKDF come from the germline V gene (reference sequence). There are 17 residues in the CDR3. Full variable domain (missing parts from reference TRBV15 and TRBJ2-1): DAMVIQNPRYQVTQFGKPVTLSCSQTLNHNVMYWYQQKSSQAPKLLFHYYDKDFNNEADTPDNFQSRRPNTSFCFLDIRSPGLGDTAMYLCATSRVEAGGDYNEQFFGPGTRLTVL.

The CDR3 loop reads CASSFGDRVVNEQFF. CDR3 nucleotide sequence: TGCGCCAGCAGCTTCGGGGACAGGGTAGTCAATGAGCAGTTCTTC. The rearrangement joins TRBV5-1 to TRBJ2-1; TRBD1 agrees at 9 bases. Per the germline V gene, CDR1 is SGHRS and CDR2 is YFSETQ. The CDR3 runs 15 residues. V gave up 2 bases and J gave up 6 bases; unmatched junction bases: 6.

The CDR3, as DNA: TGTGCCAGCAGTTTTTTGGACAGGGTCACTGAAGCTTTCTTT. This gives the protein CASSFLDRVTEAFF. The chain couples TRBV27 to TRBJ1-1, with TRBD1 identical over 8 bases. The V and J ends lost 3 bases and 4 bases, in that order; junction bases with no gene match: 4. The CDR3 spans 14 residues. Germline V gene data show CDR1 as MNHEY and CDR2 as SMNVEV (reference sequence).

This chain links TRBV18 with TRBJ1-5; D is ambiguous. CDR1 is KGHSH and CDR2 is LQKENI in the germline V gene. CDR3 length: 13 residues. Trimming took off 2 bases at V and 5 bases at J, with 7 bases between the two ends. DNA of the CDR3: TGTGCCAGCTCACCATCCAAATATCAGCCCCAGCATTTT. This translates into CASSPSKYQPQHF.

The V and J genes are TRBV18 and TRBJ2-5; possibly TRBD2 for D (6 bases). This CDR3 region has 16 residues. The germline V gene encodes CDR1 KGHSH and CDR2 LQKENI. Trimming pared 4 bases from V and 4 bases from J, leaving 19 bases between. CDR3 nucleotide sequence: TGTGCCAGCTCACACTCAGGGTGGGAGGCCGGAGAGACCCAGTACTTC. Translating it yields CASSHSGWEAGETQYF.

CDR3 loop: CASSLPRGTEAFF. Here the CDR3 DNA reads TGTGCCAGCAGCTTGCCCAGGGGCACTGAAGCTTTCTTT. The gene calls are TRBV7-9 and TRBJ1-1; TRBD1 is a possible D gene (6 bases). Trimming stripped 3 bases from V and 4 bases from J, with 9 bases between. The length of the CDR3 is 13 residues. CDR1 and CDR2 (germline): SEHNR, FQNEAQ (reference sequence).

The J gene is TRBJ2-1, the V gene TRBV7-8; 8 positions match TRBD2. The CDR3 covers 15 residues. Trimming took 5 bases from V and 4 from J; bases not matched to a gene: 7. Germline CDR1 reads SGHVS; CDR2 reads FQNEAQ. CDR3 DNA sequence: TGTGCCAGCAGCCTTGGCGGGAGGCGATACAATGAGCAGTTCTTC. It specifies CASSLGGRRYNEQFF.

The rearrangement uses TRBV9 and TRBJ1-1; a possible D gene is TRBD1 (6 bases). Trimming left V 0 bases short and J 1 base short, with 7 bases between. This CDR3 contains 14 residues. The germline CDR1 and CDR2 sequences are SGDLS and YYNGEE. DNA of the CDR3: TGTGCCAGCAGCGTAGGACAGGCGAACACTGAAGCTTTCTTT. This translates into CASSVGQANTEAFF. Based on the CDR3 plus reference TRBV9 and TRBJ1-1, the full variable domain is DSGVTQTPKHLITATGQRVTLRCSPRSGDLSVYWYQQSLDQGLQFLIQYYNGEERAKGNILERFSAQQFPDLHSELNLSSLELGDSALYFCASSVGQANTEAFFGQGTRLTVV.

Here the CDR3 DNA reads TGTGCCAGCAGCTCCACAGGGGCAAGGGAATACGAGCAGTACTTC. Amino acids: CASSSTGAREYEQYF. This chain joins TRBV7-9 and TRBJ2-7, with 7 bases aligning to TRBD1. From germline, CDR1 is SEHNR and CDR2 FQNEAQ (reference sequence). V lost 4 bases and J lost 4; bases outside the gene matches: 10. The CDR3 runs to 15 residues.

The chain joins TRBV19 to TRBJ2-6, with D perhaps TRBD1 (6 bases). CDR3 length: 18 amino acids. Germline loops: CDR1 LNHDA, CDR2 SQIVND (reference sequence). Trimming left V 3 bases short and J 5 bases short, with 20 bases between. CDR3 DNA sequence: TGTGCCAGTAGTATGACAGGCTCTCTGCTTGTTCGGGCCAACGTCCTGACTTTC. It specifies CASSMTGSLLVRANVLTF.